The 14 T cell receptor beta chains below come from one sample, sequenced in a study of Graves' ophthalmopathy and Graves' hyperthyroidism. Using RNA transcripts, the TCR beta CDR3 regions were amplified. HTBI primers were employed in first-round RT-PCR, then a second-round multiplex PCR followed. TCRdb used MiXCR to reprocess the multiplex PCR reads, holding one entry per CDR3 protein. The table shows around 1,000,000 distinct CDR3 sequences, with about 35% occurring only once. Sequencing was carried out using peripheral blood or thyroid tissue (not recorded which). The receptors were sampled from an adult man with Graves' hyperthyroidism.

The chain has TRBV9 and TRBJ2-3, with D possibly being TRBD1 or TRBD2 (5 bases each). Germline V gene data show CDR1 as SGDLS and CDR2 as YYNGEE. The CDR3 length is 14 residues. Trimming left V 0 bases short and J 2 bases short, with 7 bases between. The CDR3 sequence is CASSVGDDTDTQYF. CDR3 DNA sequence: TGTGCCAGCAGCGTAGGGGACGACACAGATACGCAGTATTTT. Variable domain in full (rest from reference TRBV9 and TRBJ2-3): DSGVTQTPKHLITATGQRVTLRCSPRSGDLSVYWYQQSLDQGLQFLIQYYNGEERAKGNILERFSAQQFPDLHSELNLSSLELGDSALYFCASSVGDDTDTQYFGPGTRLTVL.

This clonotype was detected ten times or more. This chain uses TRBV20-1 with TRBJ2-7, with TRBD2 identical over 7 bases. The junction had 8 bases not matched to a gene; V was cut back by 1 base and J by 2 bases. Germline V gene lookup returns CDR1 DFQATT and CDR2 SNEGSKA (reference sequence). This CDR3 is built from 15 residues. DNA for the CDR3: TGCAGTGCTAGAGGGGGGGGAGGACCTACCTACGAGCAGTACTTC. The encoded protein is CSARGGGGPTYEQYF.

This clonotype came up a few times. This sequence joins TRBV29-1 and TRBJ1-2; the D gene is possibly TRBD1 (6 bases). Trimming took off 4 bases at V and 8 bases at J, with 17 bases between the two ends. CDR3 length: 13 residues. CDR1 is SQVTM and CDR2 is ANQGSEA in the germline V gene. CDR3 coding DNA: TGCAGCGTTGGTGGATCAGGGGCTGGGGGCTACACCTTC. Translated: CSVGGSGAGGYTF.

The V gene is TRBV24-1, the J gene TRBJ1-1; D gene ambiguous. Germline V gives CDR1 KGHDR, CDR2 SFDVKD. Trimming stripped 4 bases from V and 0 bases from J, with 5 bases between. The CDR3 covers 13 residues. The CDR3 reads CATSDLMNTEAFF. CDR3 coding DNA: TGTGCCACCAGTGACTTGATGAACACTGAAGCTTTCTTT.

This clonotype was recorded a few times. The chain links TRBV29-1 to TRBJ2-3, with TRBD2 matching 8 bases. Trimming removed 7 bases from V and 3 bases from J; junction bases left unmatched: 6. CDR3 length: 13 residues. Germline V lookup: CDR1 SQVTM, CDR2 ANQGSEA. The CDR3 DNA reads TGCAGCGCCGGACTAGCAGGGACAGATACGCAGTATTTT. Translating it yields CSAGLAGTDTQYF.

This clonotype has just a few counts. The chain combines TRBV19 with TRBJ1-5; 7 positions match TRBD1. Per the germline V gene, CDR1 is LNHDA and CDR2 is SQIVND (reference sequence). V was pared by 5 bases and J by 4 bases, with 2 bases of the junction left unmatched. CDR3 length: 13 residues. In DNA form, the CDR3 reads TGTGCCAGTAGTTGGGGACAGAATCAGCCCCAGCATTTT. This gives the protein CASSWGQNQPQHF.

Details on this clonotype: Just one base apart from a much larger clone, this may be a read error. CDR3 loop: CGVEHTVRGAAGNTEAFF. As DNA, the CDR3 is TGCGGCGTCGAACACACCGTTAGGGGGGCGGCAGGGAACACTGAAGCTTTCTTT. The rearrangement joins TRBV29-1 to TRBJ1-1; tentative D call: TRBD1 (6 bases). The CDR3 has 18 amino acids. Germline V gene sequence: CDR1 SQVTM, CDR2 ANQGSEA. Drawing the rest from reference TRBV29-1 and TRBJ1-1, the complete variable domain is SAVISQKPSRDICQRGTSLTIQCQVDSQVTMMFWYRQQPGQSLTLIATANQGSEATYESGFVIDKFPISRPNLTFSTLTVSNMSPEDSSIYLCGVEHTVRGAAGNTEAFFGQGTRLTVV.

This clonotype has just one count. V and J are TRBV10-3 and TRBJ1-1; a weak D match, TRBD1 (5 bases). Trimming pared 6 bases from V and 4 bases from J, leaving 12 bases between. Germline V CDR1 and CDR2: ENHRY, SYGVKD. This CDR3 contains 13 residues. CDR3 sequence reads: CAIRPRDGTEAFF. The CDR3 DNA sequence: TGTGCCATCAGACCCAGGGATGGCACTGAAGCTTTCTTT.

The chain links TRBV7-9 to TRBJ2-5; 14 bases fit TRBD2. V was clipped by 3 bases and J by 5 bases; unmatched bases: 5. CDR1 is SEHNR and CDR2 is FQNEAQ in the germline V gene (reference sequence). The CDR3 is 16 amino acids. The DNA for the CDR3 is TGTGCCAGCAGCTTGGGGACTAGCGGGAGAAGTGAGACCCAGTACTTC. This sequence encodes CASSLGTSGRSETQYF.

CDR3 sequence (DNA): TGTGCCATCAGCCCGGACATCTCCTACGAGCAGTACTTC. Translated: CAISPDISYEQYF. The chain recombines TRBV10-3 with TRBJ2-7; TRBD1 might be the D (5 bases). The CDR3 has 13 amino acids. The germline V gene has CDR1 ENHRY and CDR2 SYGVKD. The V and J ends lost 6 bases and 0 bases respectively, with 9 bases between them.

This clonotype showed up many times. The chain has TRBV7-9 and TRBJ2-7; tentative D call: TRBD2 (5 bases). V gave up 0 bases and J gave up 2 bases, with 14 bases separating them. CDR3 length: 16 residues. Germline V lookup: CDR1 SEHNR, CDR2 FQNEAQ (reference sequence). CDR3 DNA sequence: TGTGCCAGCAGCTTAGCCGTAACAGCGGAAACCTACGAGCAGTACTTC. This sequence encodes CASSLAVTAETYEQYF.

V usage is TRBV7-2 and J usage is TRBJ2-2; D is unclear. CDR3 length: 13 amino acids. Trimming left V 5 bases short and J 7 bases short, with 11 bases between. Germline-derived CDR1 and CDR2 are SGHTA and FQGNSA. The CDR3 nucleotides read TGTGCCAGCAGCGCCACTATGGGCGGGGAGCTGTTTTTT. It is translated as CASSATMGGELFF.

The V call is TRBV3-1, the J call TRBJ1-1; D possibly corresponds to TRBD1 (5 bases). The V end lost 5 bases, the J end lost 0 bases, and 19 bases lay between the germline ends. This CDR3 is built from 17 residues. The V gene's germline CDR1 is LGHDT and CDR2 YNNKEL (reference sequence). The CDR3 coding sequence is TGTGCCAGCAGCAGCCCGATCGGGGGTGCCATGAACACTGAAGCTTTCTTT. Protein product: CASSSPIGGAMNTEAFF.

This clonotype has only a few counts. The genes are TRBV9 and TRBJ1-3; 10 nucleotides match TRBD1. Germline trimming cut 3 bases from V and 5 bases from J; bases unmatched to any gene: 8. The CDR3 is 16 residues long. CDR1 and CDR2 from the germline V gene are SGDLS and YYNGEE. The CDR3 DNA reads TGTGCCAGCAGCGAGGGACAGGGGCCTGGAAGAAACACCATATATTTT. This encodes CASSEGQGPGRNTIYF.